A selection of T cell receptor beta chains follows, all from one sample in a study of T cells after yellow fever vaccination. From the 5' RACE reads, TCRdb called clonotypes with MiXCR, one entry per CDR3 protein. The sample comprises hundreds of thousands of distinct CDR3 sequences, roughly a sixth of which are singletons, and about 18% rests with the top ten. The sample consisted of PBMCs, taken before the yellow fever booster vaccination. Source of these receptors: a man aged 18 to 29 who received the YFV17D yellow fever vaccine. Both conserved end residues are part of each CDR3. A D gene is named only where the DNA matches it firmly. The size of a clone is reported for some rows only, either as once, few or many, or as a class for expanded clones.

V	D	J	size	CDR3	DNA
TRBV7-3	.	TRBJ2-1	few	CASAPGTLRYNEQFF	TGTGCCAGCGCCCCGGGGACATTACGCTACAATGAGCAGTTCTTC
TRBV7-2	.	TRBJ2-3	.	CASSLFVEPSTDTQYF	TGTGCCAGCAGCTTATTCGTGGAACCTAGCACAGATACGCAGTATTTT
TRBV25-1	.	TRBJ1-6	few	CASSDEQGWNSPLHF	TGTGCCAGCAGTGATGAGCAGGGCTGGAATTCACCCCTCCACTTT
TRBV5-1	TRBD1	TRBJ2-7	.	CASTSLTGSSYEQYF	TGCGCCAGCACCTCGTTGACAGGGAGCTCCTACGAGCAGTACTTC
TRBV10-3	TRBD1	TRBJ1-5	.	CAISTGDQPQHF	TGTGCCATCAGTACAGGGGATCAGCCCCAGCATTTT
TRBV20-1	.	TRBJ1-1	few	CSAESLPMNTEAFF	TGCAGTGCTGAGAGTCTCCCCATGAACACTGAAGCTTTCTTT
TRBV7-2	.	TRBJ2-5	.	CASSLSPAAGETQYF	TGTGCCAGCAGCTTATCCCCAGCGGCGGGGGAGACCCAGTACTTC
TRBV20-1	TRBD2	TRBJ2-4	.	CSANLAGGAKNIQYF	TGCAGTGCTAACCTAGCGGGGGGCGCCAAAAACATTCAGTACTTC
TRBV20-1	TRBD1	TRBJ1-1	.	CSAAVQGGQGGTEAFF	TGCAGTGCCGCCGTACAGGGGGGACAGGGGGGAACTGAAGCTTTCTTT
TRBV12-3/TRBV12-4	.	TRBJ2-6	.	CASSFPGAGSSGANVLTF	TGTGCCAGCAGTTTCCCAGGGGCGGGGAGCTCTGGGGCCAACGTCCTGACTTTC
TRBV11-2	.	TRBJ2-5	.	CASSLDSGLGEETQYF	TGTGCCAGCAGCTTAGATTCGGGGCTAGGGGAAGAGACCCAGTACTTC
TRBV20-1	.	TRBJ2-7	few	CSASPTSYEQYF	TGCAGTGCTAGCCCGACATCCTACGAGCAGTACTTC
TRBV15	.	TRBJ2-7	few	CATSPGRRAYEQYF	TGTGCCACCAGCCCGGGAAGAAGGGCCTACGAGCAGTACTTC
TRBV5-1	TRBD1	TRBJ2-1	.	CASSLLGQDYNEQFF	TGCGCCAGCAGCTTGTTGGGACAGGACTACAATGAGCAGTTCTTC
TRBV6-5	TRBD2	TRBJ2-7	few	CASSEAGATYEQYF	TGTGCCAGCAGTGAAGCGGGGGCAACCTACGAGCAGTACTTC
TRBV6-2/TRBV6-3	TRBD1	TRBJ1-1	.	CASTAVAWTGLMVYTEAFF	TGTGCCAGCACCGCAGTCGCTTGGACAGGGCTTATGGTTTACACTGAAGCTTTCTTT
TRBV20-1	.	TRBJ2-1	few	CSARGRALAYNEQFF	TGCAGTGCCAGGGGCAGGGCCTTGGCCTACAATGAGCAGTTCTTC
TRBV12-3/TRBV12-4	.	TRBJ2-2	.	CASTGPRVNTGELFF	TGTGCCAGCACCGGGCCTCGCGTGAACACCGGGGAGCTGTTTTTT
TRBV15	.	TRBJ1-1	few	CATSRYRRAGDGDTEAFF	TGTGCCACCAGCAGATACCGCAGGGCAGGGGATGGGGACACTGAAGCTTTCTTT
TRBV29-1	.	TRBJ1-1	few	CSVELLRAFF	TGCAGCGTGGAACTCTTAAGAGCTTTCTTT
TRBV5-1	.	TRBJ2-7	many	CASSLSGYSYEQYF	TGCGCCAGCAGCTTGAGTGGTTACTCCTACGAGCAGTACTTC
TRBV11-2	.	TRBJ1-4	.	CASSSIQETAEKLFF	TGTGCCAGCAGCTCAATTCAGGAGACCGCTGAAAAACTGTTTTTT
TRBV6-1	.	TRBJ2-1	many	CASRVGGYYYNEQFF	TGTGCCAGCAGGGTTGGGGGCTACTACTACAATGAGCAGTTCTTC
TRBV29-1	.	TRBJ1-2	many	CSVGGGVKWGYTF	TGCAGCGTTGGAGGCGGGGTAAAGTGGGGCTACACCTTC
TRBV5-1	.	TRBJ2-4	.	CASSLGTGSKNIQYF	TGCGCCAGCAGCTTGGGTACAGGGTCCAAAAACATTCAGTACTTC
TRBV29-1	TRBD1	TRBJ1-4	few	CSVEDKSPPGGREKLFF	TGCAGCGTTGAAGATAAGAGTCCGCCAGGGGGGAGGGAAAAACTGTTTTTT
TRBV12-5	.	TRBJ2-7	few	CASGYGYEQYF	TGTGCTAGTGGTTATGGGTACGAGCAGTACTTC
TRBV7-2	TRBD2	TRBJ2-5	many	CASSFTSGVQETQYF	TGTGCCAGCAGCTTCACTAGCGGGGTTCAAGAGACCCAGTACTTC
TRBV19	.	TRBJ1-2	.	CASSIDGRYGYTF	TGTGCCAGTAGTATAGACGGACGGTATGGCTACACCTTC
TRBV7-2	TRBD2	TRBJ2-3	.	CASSVSGGNTDTQYF	TGTGCCAGCAGCGTTAGCGGGGGGAACACAGATACGCAGTATTTT
TRBV24-1	.	TRBJ2-3	.	CATSDGLSSTDTQYF	TGTGCCACCAGTGATGGTCTGAGCAGCACAGATACGCAGTATTTT
TRBV4-1	TRBD1	TRBJ1-5	.	CASRGVGQGNQPQHF	TGCGCCAGCAGAGGTGTCGGACAGGGCAATCAGCCCCAGCATTTT
TRBV18	.	TRBJ1-3	.	CASSRARGSGNTIYF	TGTGCCAGCTCCCGCGCTCGAGGGTCTGGAAACACCATATATTTT
TRBV7-9	.	TRBJ1-1	many	CASSLDSGTEAFF	TGTGCCAGCAGCTTAGATTCCGGCACTGAAGCTTTCTTT
TRBV10-3	.	TRBJ1-4	.	CAISERIATNDKLFF	TGTGCCATCAGTGAGCGGATTGCTACTAATGATAAACTGTTTTTT
TRBV5-5	.	TRBJ1-2	few	CASSLGGQNYGYTF	TGTGCCAGCAGCTTGGGTGGCCAGAACTATGGCTACACCTTC
TRBV6-2/TRBV6-3	.	TRBJ1-5	once	CASSPNIQPQHF	TGTGCCAGCAGCCCCAACATTCAGCCCCAGCATTTT
TRBV7-8	.	TRBJ2-3	few	CASSKRLDTLSITTDTQYF	TGTGCCAGCAGCAAAAGGCTGGACACTCTTTCCATCACCACAGATACGCAGTATTTT
TRBV7-8	.	TRBJ1-1	.	CASSFLSGTEAFF	TGTGCCAGCAGCTTTTTAAGCGGGACTGAAGCTTTCTTT
TRBV2	.	TRBJ2-3	few	CASSEGGARADTQYF	TGTGCCAGCAGTGAAGGTGGGGCCAGGGCAGATACGCAGTATTTT
TRBV11-2	.	TRBJ1-6	.	CASSLGPEPNSPLHF	TGTGCCAGCAGCTTAGGCCCGGAGCCTAATTCACCCCTCCACTTT
TRBV6-6	TRBD1	TRBJ1-2	.	CASWWDSDGYTF	TGTGCCAGTTGGTGGGACAGCGACGGCTACACCTTC
TRBV20-1	TRBD2	TRBJ2-7	.	CSARASGTSDYEQYF	TGCAGTGCTAGGGCATCCGGGACTAGCGATTACGAGCAGTACTTC
TRBV6-2/TRBV6-3	.	TRBJ2-1	few	CASSSVRLRDSLWDEQFF	TGTGCCAGCAGCTCCGTACGCCTAAGGGACTCCCTCTGGGATGAGCAGTTCTTC
TRBV4-3	.	TRBJ2-5	.	CASSQELGVKTQYF	TGCGCCAGCAGCCAAGAGCTGGGGGTGAAGACCCAGTACTTC
TRBV9	.	TRBJ1-2	.	CASSSAGFRGYTF	TGTGCCAGCAGCTCAGCAGGGTTTAGGGGCTACACCTTC
TRBV7-9	.	TRBJ1-2	.	CASTITGTLGGYTF	TGTGCCAGCACCATCACCGGGACCTTAGGCGGCTACACCTTC
TRBV29-1	.	TRBJ2-3	few	CSVDGPTTDTQYF	TGCAGCGTTGACGGGCCAACCACAGATACGCAGTATTTT
TRBV6-6	.	TRBJ1-1	many	CATHASPEAFF	TGTGCCACCCATGCTAGCCCTGAAGCTTTCTTT
TRBV5-6	.	TRBJ1-1	.	CASSGGRTEAFF	TGTGCCAGCAGCGGAGGACGTACTGAAGCTTTCTTT
TRBV27	TRBD2	TRBJ2-3	few	CASSLKLAGDTQYF	TGTGCCAGCAGTTTAAAACTAGCGGGAGATACGCAGTATTTT
TRBV5-1	.	TRBJ2-1	.	CASSSLGSSDYEQFF	TGCGCCAGCAGCTCCTTGGGATCGTCAGACTACGAGCAGTTCTTC
TRBV10-3	TRBD1	TRBJ2-2	many	CAISPGQGNTGELFF	TGTGCCATCAGCCCGGGACAGGGGAACACCGGGGAGCTGTTTTTT
TRBV4-1	.	TRBJ2-1	.	CASSQNPQLATYNEQFF	TGCGCCAGCAGCCAAAATCCCCAACTGGCGACATACAATGAGCAGTTCTTC